Below are 2 T cell receptor beta chains sequenced from a single sample in a study of blood T cells in healthy people across ages. PCR was performed a second time for about 7 to 12 cycles using a sample-barcoded 5' primer and a J-beta primer mix. MiXCR was run by TCRdb on the 5' RACE reads, yielding one entry per CDR3 protein. The sample has 800,000 or so distinct CDR3 sequences, about 62% seen once. Sequencing was done on a sample of blood. All receptors derive from a man younger than 45 in good health.

The J gene is TRBJ2-5, the V gene TRBV6-1; tentative D call: TRBD2 (6 bases). The J call is in doubt because the DNA end fits TRBJ2-7 better. Germline-derived CDR1 and CDR2 are MNHNS and SASEGT. The CDR3 covers 16 residues. DNA for the CDR3: TGTGCCAGCAGTGAAGGTGTTCTGGGGGGTGTCTACGAGCAGTACTTC. Amino acids: CASSEGVLGGVYEQYF.

The chain carries TRBV25-1 and TRBJ2-4, with TRBD1 matching 7 bases. The germline V gene encodes CDR1 MGHDK and CDR2 SYGVNS. V shed 3 bases and J 4 bases; nucleotides not matched to a gene: 6. This CDR3 comprises 15 residues. The CDR3 DNA is TGTGCCAGCAGTGATACGGGACAGATTAAAAACATTCAGTACTTC. It codes for CASSDTGQIKNIQYF.